The 28 T cell receptor beta chains listed next were all sequenced from one sample in a study of T-cell reconstitution after alpha-beta-depleted transplantation in children. A TCRbeta library incorporating unique molecular identifiers was prepared. One entry per CDR3 protein, called by TCRdb with MiXCR from the PCR reads. The table lists nearly 350,000 distinct CDR3 sequences, around 15% of them singletons. This specimen consisted of PBMCs, mostly from graft donor cells, obtained 360 days after TCRalphabeta/CD19-depleted stem cell transplant. These receptor sequences come from a male patient between 2 and 15 years old who had a stem cell transplant for acute lymphoblastic leukemia, so the T cells may come from the graft donor.

The chain couples TRBV28 to TRBJ2-7; D assignment may be TRBD1 or TRBD2 (5 bases each). V was clipped by 3 bases and J by 6 bases, with 12 bases between them. The CDR3 sequence is 13 residues long. The germline CDR1 and CDR2 sequences are MDHEN and SYDVKM. The CDR3 reads CASSLPGSFEQYF. The CDR3 nucleotides are TGTGCCAGCAGTTTGCCAGGGAGTTTCGAGCAGTACTTC. The whole variable domain, remainder taken from reference TRBV28 and TRBJ2-7, is DVKVTQSSRYLVKRTGEKVFLECVQDMDHENMFWYRQDPGLGLRLIYFSYDVKMKEKGDIPEGYSVSREKKERFSLILESASTNQTSMYLCASSLPGSFEQYFGPGTRLTVT.

This chain uses TRBV7-6 with TRBJ1-5, with D perhaps matching TRBD1 (5 bases). The V gene lost 1 base and the J gene lost 6 bases, with 16 bases spanning the gap. CDR3 length equals 16 residues. In germline, CDR1 is SGHVS, CDR2 FNYEAQ. The CDR3 protein is CASSLGPDDGGQPQHF. In DNA form, the CDR3 reads TGTGCCAGCAGCTTAGGACCCGACGACGGGGGTCAGCCCCAGCATTTT.

This clonotype was picked up a small number of times. J is TRBJ2-7 and V is TRBV9, with TRBD1 matching 8 bases. The CDR3 is made up of 15 amino acids. In germline, CDR1 is SGDLS, CDR2 YYNGEE. The ends lost 0 bases at V and 3 bases at J; junction bases unmatched: 5. CDR3 nucleotide sequence: TGTGCCAGCAGCGTAGGGACAGGGACGTACTACGAGCAGTACTTC. Protein: CASSVGTGTYYEQYF.

The CDR3 DNA reads TGCAGCGTTGAAGGCCACTCTGGAAACACCATATATTTT. Amino acid sequence: CSVEGHSGNTIYF. The rearrangement uses TRBV29-1 and TRBJ1-3; D is unclear. Deletions cut 1 base from V and 0 bases from J, with 4 bases between. Germline-derived CDR1 and CDR2 are SQVTM and ANQGSEA. The CDR3 consists of 13 residues.

In this sample, this clonotype turned up a few times. The chain links TRBV5-8 to TRBJ2-1; no clear D. The CDR3 totals 12 residues. Germline loops: CDR1 SGHTS, CDR2 YDEGEE. V was pared by 2 bases and J by 10 bases, with 10 bases between. The CDR3 sequence is CASSFGVAEQFF. The CDR3 bases are TGTGCCAGCAGCTTCGGTGTGGCAGAGCAGTTCTTC.

CDR3 DNA sequence: TGTGCCAGCAGGACAGGGATGAAGTATGGCTACACCTTC. This gives the protein CASRTGMKYGYTF. This chain joins TRBV6-1 and TRBJ1-2; TRBD1 agrees at 7 bases. CDR1 and CDR2 from the germline V gene are MNHNS and SASEGT. Losses at the gene ends were 6 bases for V and 5 bases for J; bases not matched to a gene: 6. There are 13 residues in the CDR3.

This clonotype was observed once. The V and J genes are TRBV14 and TRBJ2-7; 13 bases align to TRBD2. The CDR3 contains 18 residues. V was pared by 4 bases and J by 8 bases, with 17 bases of the junction left unmatched. Germline V gives CDR1 SGHDN, CDR2 FVKESK. CDR3 residues: CASSPRIGLAGVFHQQYF. The CDR3 coding sequence is TGTGCCAGCAGCCCAAGAATTGGACTAGCGGGAGTATTCCATCAGCAGTACTTC.

This clonotype has more than one count but fewer than ten. The V and J genes are TRBV28 and TRBJ2-7; 7 bases are shared with TRBD2. V lost 2 bases and J lost 5; bases outside the gene matches: 12. CDR3 length: 16 amino acids. The germline gives CDR1 MDHEN, CDR2 SYDVKM. The CDR3 DNA is TGTGCCAGCAGTTTAATTGGGGAAGGCGGGAGTGACGAGCAGTACTTC. Protein sequence: CASSLIGEGGSDEQYF.

This clonotype was seen a few times. V gene TRBV12-3 or TRBV12-4 combines with J gene TRBJ2-7; TRBD1 aligns across 8 bases. The CDR3 contains 14 residues. Unmatched junction bases numbered 9, after V lost 7 bases and J lost 4 bases. The CDR3 nucleotides read TGTGCCAGCAACCTACAGGGGGAATTTTACGAGCAGTACTTC. As protein: CASNLQGEFYEQYF.

Here the CDR3 reads CASSVLAGPYEQFF. CDR3 nucleotide sequence: TGTGCCAGCAGTGTTCTAGCGGGTCCCTATGAGCAGTTCTTC. The chain couples TRBV25-1 to TRBJ2-1, with 8 bases lining up with TRBD2. Unmatched junction bases numbered 7, after V lost 4 bases and J lost 8 bases. The CDR3 has 14 residues. Germline CDR1 and CDR2: MGHDK and SYGVNS. The variable domain in full, completed from reference TRBV25-1 and TRBJ2-1, reads EADIYQTPRYLVIGTGKKITLECSQTMGHDKMYWYQQDPGMELHLIHYSYGVNSTEKGDLSSESTVSRIRTEHFPLTLESARPSHTSQYLCASSVLAGPYEQFFGPGTRLTVL.

CDR3 sequence: CASRRKTGETQYF. CDR3 DNA sequence: TGTGCCAGCCGCCGTAAAACCGGGGAGACCCAGTACTTC. The chain uses TRBV3-1 and TRBJ2-5; D is unresolved. The CDR3 is made up of 13 amino acids. Between the trimmed V and J ends, which lost 8 bases and 5 bases, there was a span of 15 bases. Per germline, CDR1 LGHDT and CDR2 YNNKEL (reference sequence).

This clonotype was observed a handful of times. The chain employs TRBV3-1 and TRBJ2-1; D call uncertain. The CDR3 has 18 residues. The V end lost 0 bases, the J end lost 1 base, and 16 bases lay between the germline ends. Germline CDR1 is LGHDT and CDR2 is YNNKEL (reference sequence). The CDR3 here is CASSQEVDSWWSYNEQFF. The CDR3 DNA is TGTGCCAGCAGCCAAGAAGTGGATAGCTGGTGGTCCTACAATGAGCAGTTCTTC.

This clonotype has at least ten counts. Here the CDR3 reads CSVSRGYEQYF. DNA of the CDR3: TGCAGCGTTAGTAGGGGCTACGAGCAGTACTTC. The chain uses TRBV29-1 and TRBJ2-7; the D gene is possibly TRBD1 (5 bases). The germline V gene has CDR1 SQVTM and CDR2 ANQGSEA. The CDR3 totals 11 residues. Trimming shortened V by 5 bases and J by 3 bases, and 8 bases separated the two germline ends.

This clonotype was counted at least ten times. The V gene is TRBV12-3 or TRBV12-4, the J gene TRBJ2-7; D uncertain. CDR3 length: 11 residues. V lost 5 bases to trimming and J lost 2 bases, with 4 bases between them. Here the CDR3 reads CASSATYEQYF. In DNA, the CDR3 is TGTGCCAGCAGTGCCACCTACGAGCAGTACTTC.

The V and J genes are TRBV24-1 and TRBJ1-5, with 8 bases that match TRBD1. The trim removed 3 bases at V and 2 bases at J, leaving 5 bases unmatched. The CDR3 runs 16 residues. The germline V gene encodes CDR1 KGHDR and CDR2 SFDVKD. CDR3 in amino acids: CATSDPGQGGNQPQHF. The CDR3, as DNA: TGTGCCACCAGTGATCCAGGACAGGGTGGCAATCAGCCCCAGCATTTT.

The chain links TRBV20-1 to TRBJ2-7, with D perhaps assigned TRBD1 or TRBD2 (5 bases each). This CDR3 has 18 residues. In germline, CDR1 is DFQATT, CDR2 SNEGSKA (reference sequence). Deletions cut 0 bases from V and 9 bases from J, with 30 bases between. The CDR3 DNA follows: TGCAGTGCTAGAGATGCTAGCACAGGCCCCGGCCGTCCGGGTCCGCAGTACTTC. As protein: CSARDASTGPGRPGPQYF.

In its sample, this clonotype was seen a few times. The chain is built from TRBV28 and TRBJ2-5; either TRBD1 or TRBD2 may supply D (6 bases each). The germline V gene encodes CDR1 MDHEN and CDR2 SYDVKM. CDR3 length: 15 amino acids. Between the trimmed V and J ends, which lost 7 bases and 5 bases, there was a span of 20 bases. CDR3 sequence (DNA): TGTGCCAGCATAAGTCTTGGAGGGGGTGGCGAGACCCAGTACTTC. Protein: CASISLGGGGETQYF.

The rearrangement uses TRBV4-2 and TRBJ2-2; 10 nucleotides agree with TRBD2. V shed 3 bases and J 7 bases; nucleotides not matched to a gene: 8. CDR1 and CDR2 (germline): LGHNA, YNFKEQ. The CDR3 is 16 amino acids. The chain's CDR3 is CASSHESGRADGELFF. The CDR3, as DNA: TGTGCCAGCAGCCATGAGAGCGGGAGGGCCGACGGGGAGCTGTTTTTT.

The J gene is TRBJ1-1, the V gene TRBV5-6; a weak D match, TRBD1 (6 bases). The V and J ends lost 0 bases and 3 bases respectively, with 12 bases between them. From germline, CDR1 is SGHDT and CDR2 YYEEEE. The CDR3 has 15 residues. The CDR3 protein is CASSLGGPGYTEAFF. Written as DNA, the CDR3 is TGTGCCAGCAGCTTGGGGGGGCCGGGGTACACTGAAGCTTTCTTT.

This chain uses TRBV20-1 with TRBJ2-5; 8 bases fit TRBD1. CDR1 DFQATT and CDR2 SNEGSKA come from the germline V gene (reference sequence). This CDR3 region has 15 residues. The trim removed 2 bases at V and 4 bases at J, leaving 9 bases unmatched. Here the CDR3 DNA reads TGCAGTGCTAGAAACCGGGACAGGCCCTCAGAGACCCAGTACTTC. Residues: CSARNRDRPSETQYF.

A few counts support this clonotype. V and J are TRBV9 and TRBJ1-1, with D perhaps matching TRBD1 (6 bases). There are 15 residues in the CDR3. Germline CDR1 reads SGDLS; CDR2 reads YYNGEE. Trimming removed 3 bases at V and 5 bases at J, with 17 bases between. CDR3 in DNA: TGTGCCAGCAGCGCAGCCCAGGGGATGGGGACTGAAGCTTTCTTT. Its translation is CASSAAQGMGTEAFF.

DNA of the CDR3: TGCAGCGTGCCCGACCCGTTTCAGTTCTTC. Translating gives CSVPDPFQFF. The chain is built from TRBV29-1 and TRBJ2-1; D gene uncertain. V lost 6 bases, J lost 13 bases, and 13 bases lay in between. The CDR3 length is 10 residues. Germline loops: CDR1 SQVTM, CDR2 ANQGSEA.

A note on this clonotype: At one of its ends the junction is not consistent with the germline gene, which may arise from a read error. This chain links TRBV7-2 with TRBJ1-4; tentatively, D is TRBD1 (6 bases). The CDR3 contains 17 residues. Per the germline V gene, CDR1 is SGHTA and CDR2 is FQGNSA. In nucleotides, the CDR3 is TGTGCCAGCAGCCGTAGTGCTGGACAGACGATTAATGAAAAGCTGTTTTTT. It is translated as CASSRSAGQTINEKLFF.

There are many counts of this clonotype. V is TRBV29-1 and J is TRBJ2-3, with D perhaps TRBD1 (5 bases). V was trimmed by 1 base and J by 2 bases, leaving 22 bases between them. The CDR3 length is 18 residues. The V gene's germline CDR1 is SQVTM and CDR2 ANQGSEA. The CDR3 nucleotides read TGCAGCGTTGAAGGGGGCAGCCTCACCCCACATCCCACAGATACGCAGTATTTT. Encoded protein: CSVEGGSLTPHPTDTQYF.

This clonotype was observed a single time. A read error is likely, as this CDR3 ends without the conserved phenylalanine or tryptophan. The chain is built from TRBV4-2 and TRBJ2-5; 10 bases match TRBD2. The germline gives CDR1 LGHNA, CDR2 YNFKEQ. V was pared by 4 bases and J by 1 base, with 0 bases of the junction left unmatched. The CDR3 contains 14 residues. The chain's CDR3 is CASSRTSGQETQYI. The DNA of the CDR3 is TGTGCCAGCAGCCGGACTAGCGGCCAAGAGACCCAGTACATC.

This rearrangement joins TRBV5-5 to TRBJ2-7; 9 bases line up with TRBD1. Per the germline V gene, CDR1 is SGHKS and CDR2 is YYEKEE (reference sequence). The CDR3 is 14 residues long. Trimming removed 5 bases from V and 6 bases from J; junction bases left unmatched: 9. In nucleotides, the CDR3 is TGTGCCAGCAGTTATCCGGGACAGGGACCCGAGCAGTACTTC. Translated: CASSYPGQGPEQYF.

This clonotype was counted only a few times. V is TRBV12-3 or TRBV12-4 and J is TRBJ2-1; TRBD1 is a possible D gene (5 bases). Between the trimmed V and J ends, which lost 5 bases and 2 bases, there was a span of 13 bases. The CDR3 consists of 15 residues. CDR3 amino acids: CASSQGAETYNEQFF. The CDR3 nucleotides read TGTGCCAGCAGTCAGGGCGCCGAGACCTACAATGAGCAGTTCTTC.

In its sample, this clonotype was seen once. V is TRBV4-2 and J is TRBJ2-1, with D perhaps matching TRBD1 (6 bases). The CDR3 loop spans 15 amino acids. CDR1 is LGHNA, CDR2 YNFKEQ, per germline. V lost 0 bases to trimming and J lost 9 bases, with 15 bases between them. The DNA for the CDR3 is TGTGCCAGCAGCCAAGATTCCAGGGGAAGGGGTGAGCAGTTCTTC. The encoded protein is CASSQDSRGRGEQFF.